The 26 T cell receptor beta chains presented below share a single source sample, sequenced in a study of T cell responses to AZD1222 COVID-19 vaccine. Some clones are missing from TCRdb's copy, which holds only in-frame ones; the method was immunoSEQ multiplex PCR. The repertoire holds just over 90,000 clones, with roughly nine tenths as singletons. The material was peripheral blood, obtained 28 days after the second AZD1222 dose. Receptors originate from an adult who received the AZD1222 COVID-19 vaccine.

The gene calls are TRBV11-2 and TRBJ2-3; D not certain. V was pared by 6 bases and J by 0 bases, with 7 bases between. The germline gives CDR1 SGHAT, CDR2 FQNNGV. The CDR3 is made up of 13 amino acids. CDR3 sequence reads: CASSQPSTDTQYF. The DNA of the CDR3 is TGTGCCAGCAGTCAACCTAGCACAGATACGCAGTATTTT.

The gene calls are TRBV13 and TRBJ2-7; the match to TRBD1 covers 8 bases. There are 14 residues in the CDR3. Germline CDR1 reads PRHDT; CDR2 reads FYEKMQ (reference sequence). V lost 5 bases and J lost 2; bases outside the gene matches: 5. CDR3 residues: CASSDRDRPYEQYF. The DNA of the CDR3 is TGTGCCAGCAGCGACCGGGACAGGCCCTACGAGCAGTACTTC.

This chain uses TRBV6-2 or TRBV6-3 with TRBJ2-1; 15 bases match TRBD2. The CDR3 covers 17 residues. With V trimmed by 4 bases and J by 6 bases, 7 bases remained unmatched. Per germline, CDR1 MNHEY and CDR2 SVGEGT. The CDR3 nucleotides are TGTGCCAGCAGTTCCCGGACTAGCGGGAGGGCAGGCAATGAGCAGTTCTTC. This gives the protein CASSSRTSGRAGNEQFF.

This chain uses TRBV11-1 with TRBJ2-1, with 11 bases identical to TRBD2. Germline CDR1 reads SGHAT; CDR2 reads FQDESV (reference sequence). This CDR3 contains 15 residues. V dropped 4 bases and J dropped 4; count of bases not matched to a gene: 3. The DNA of the CDR3 is TGTGCCAGCAGCTCGGGACTAGCGGATTACAATGAGCAGTTCTTC. Translation: CASSSGLADYNEQFF.

The CDR3 reads CASSLGLAELAGELFF. CDR3 DNA sequence: TGCGCCAGCAGCTTGGGACTAGCGGAGCTGGCCGGGGAGCTGTTTTTT. This sequence joins TRBV5-1 and TRBJ2-2, with 9 nucleotides matching TRBD2. With V trimmed by 0 bases and J by 6 bases, 6 bases remained unmatched. The CDR3 runs to 16 residues. The germline V gene has CDR1 SGHRS and CDR2 YFSETQ.

The chain employs TRBV4-2 and TRBJ2-1; a weak D match, TRBD1 (5 bases). Per the germline V gene, CDR1 is LGHNA and CDR2 is YNFKEQ. CDR3 length: 17 amino acids. Trimming took off 4 bases at V and 7 bases at J, with 23 bases between the two ends. The DNA of the CDR3 is TGTGCCAGCAGCCCCGCTGGATGGACACTCCGTAATAATGAGCAGTTCTTC. It codes for CASSPAGWTLRNNEQFF.

This sequence joins TRBV9 and TRBJ2-1; 13 bases are shared with TRBD2. Germline-derived CDR1 and CDR2 are SGDLS and YYNGEE. Unmatched junction bases numbered 12, after V lost 2 bases and J lost 7 bases. This CDR3 region has 18 residues. Written as DNA, the CDR3 is TGTGCCAGCAGCGTCCGTCCCCGGACTAGCGGGGGAGTAAATGAGCAGTTCTTC. It specifies CASSVRPRTSGGVNEQFF.

CDR3 nucleotide sequence: TGTGCCTGGAGTCGCGGGACCGGTGAGCAGTTCTTC. Protein sequence: CAWSRGTGEQFF. The J gene is TRBJ2-1, the V gene TRBV30, with D possibly matching TRBD2 (6 bases). V was shortened by 2 bases and J by 9 bases, with 11 bases between the two germline ends. Germline V lookup: CDR1 GTSNPN, CDR2 SVGIG (reference sequence). The CDR3 contains 12 residues.

The genes are TRBV7-3 and TRBJ2-3, with no clear D. V dropped 0 bases and J dropped 2 bases, with 18 bases sitting between them. Germline assignment: CDR1 SGHTA and CDR2 FQGTGA. The CDR3 is 18 amino acids. The CDR3 sequence is CASSLTPPGSAVTDTQYF. DNA for the CDR3: TGTGCCAGCAGCTTAACCCCCCCCGGCAGCGCAGTCACAGATACGCAGTATTTT.

The rearrangement joins TRBV18 to TRBJ1-4; D perhaps matches TRBD1 (5 bases). The V gene's germline CDR1 is KGHSH and CDR2 LQKENI. The CDR3 length is 12 residues. Trimming took off 3 bases at V and 8 bases at J, with 7 bases between the two ends. The CDR3 DNA is TGTGCCAGCTCACCCGAGGGGGAAAAACTGTTTTTT. Amino acid sequence: CASSPEGEKLFF.

This chain joins TRBV15 and TRBJ2-2; 8 positions match TRBD1. The CDR3 length is 17 residues. V shed 1 base, J shed 7 bases, and the junction held 11 bases outside the gene matches. The germline gives CDR1 LNHNV, CDR2 YYDKDF (reference sequence). The CDR3 nucleotides read TGTGCCACCAGCAGAGGACAAGTGACAGGGGCGGGCGGGGAGCTGTTTTTT. Translation: CATSRGQVTGAGGELFF.

Only a few counts were recorded for this clone. In DNA, the CDR3 is TGTGCCAGCAGCTTCTCTTGGCGGGGGGCTGAGACCCAGTACTTC. This codes for CASSFSWRGAETQYF. The V gene is TRBV7-2, the J gene TRBJ2-5, with 8 bases aligning to TRBD2. J lost 5 bases, V lost 3 bases, and 8 bases had no gene match. CDR1 and CDR2 from the germline V gene are SGHTA and FQGNSA. CDR3 size: 15 residues.

The V gene is TRBV29-1, the J gene TRBJ1-1; unclear D gene. CDR1 is SQVTM, CDR2 ANQGSEA, per germline. The CDR3 is 14 amino acids. V gave up 1 base and J gave up 2 bases, with 11 bases separating them. The CDR3 is CSVEVKKLNTEAFF. The CDR3 bases are TGCAGCGTTGAAGTGAAGAAGCTTAACACTGAAGCTTTCTTT.

Worth noting for this clone: A junction end diverges from the germline sequence, so it may reflect a read error. The gene calls are TRBV5-1 and TRBJ2-1, with 12 positions matching TRBD2. The CDR3 spans 15 residues. Per the germline V gene, CDR1 is SGHRS and CDR2 is YFSETQ. The CDR3 spells CTSSLSLAGGSEQFF. CDR3 DNA sequence: TGCACCAGCAGCTTGTCGCTAGCGGGAGGGAGTGAGCAGTTCTTC.

This clone was seen a few times. The rearrangement joins TRBV5-1 to TRBJ1-2, with 10 nucleotides matching TRBD1. CDR3 length equals 14 residues. V shed 0 bases, J shed 11 bases, and the junction held 7 bases outside the gene matches. Germline V lookup: CDR1 SGHRS, CDR2 YFSETQ. The CDR3 DNA is TGCGCCAGCAGCTTGGCGACAGGGGGCGCTTCTTACACCTTC. As protein: CASSLATGGASYTF. The full variable domain, in which reference TRBV5-1 and TRBJ1-2 provide the parts outside the CDR3, is KAGVTQTPRYLIKTRGQQVTLSCSPISGHRSVSWYQQTPGQGLQFLFEYFSETQRNKGNFPGRFSGRQFSNSRSEMNVSTLELGDSALYLCASSLATGGASYTFGSGTRLTVV.

In this sample, this clone turned up once. V gene TRBV2 combines with J gene TRBJ1-3; D remains unclear. Trimming pared 8 bases from V and 0 bases from J, leaving 17 bases between. Looked up from germline, CDR1 is SNHLY and CDR2 is FYNNEI. The CDR3 totals 16 residues. Here the CDR3 DNA reads TGTGCCAGCCTATGGGCCAGCCGACGCTCTGGAAACACCATATATTTT. Translated, it gives CASLWASRRSGNTIYF. Filled out from reference TRBV2 and TRBJ1-3, the complete variable domain reads EPEVTQTPSHQVTQMGQEVILRCVPISNHLYFYWYRQILGQKVEFLVSFYNNEISEKSEIFDDQFSVERPDGSNFTLKIRSTKLEDSAMYFCASLWASRRSGNTIYFGEGSWLTVV.

The rearrangement joins TRBV9 to TRBJ2-3, with unresolved D. Germline CDR1 and CDR2: SGDLS and YYNGEE. The CDR3 consists of 15 residues. The germline V and J ends were trimmed by 0 bases and 4 bases, with 12 bases remaining between them. CDR3 protein: CASSVEGSGADTQYF. The CDR3 region has the DNA TGTGCCAGCAGCGTAGAGGGCTCTGGGGCAGATACGCAGTATTTT. The complete variable domain, with remaining parts taken from reference TRBV9 and TRBJ2-3, reads DSGVTQTPKHLITATGQRVTLRCSPRSGDLSVYWYQQSLDQGLQFLIQYYNGEERAKGNILERFSAQQFPDLHSELNLSSLELGDSALYFCASSVEGSGADTQYFGPGTRLTVL.

As DNA, the CDR3 is TGCAGCTCCATAGCGGGCTATTCCTACAATGAGCAGTTCTTC. Translation: CSSIAGYSYNEQFF. The chain employs TRBV29-1 and TRBJ2-1, with 7 bases fitting TRBD2. The CDR3 sequence is 14 residues long. J lost 1 base, V lost 8 bases, and 8 bases had no gene match. In germline, CDR1 is SQVTM, CDR2 ANQGSEA.

The rearrangement uses TRBV5-1 and TRBJ1-4; D is unresolved. Trimming pared 1 base from V and 4 bases from J, leaving 11 bases between. CDR1 and CDR2 (germline): SGHRS, YFSETQ. The CDR3 has 15 residues. CDR3 nucleotides: TGCGCCAGCAGCTTGATTCCAGGTTATAATGAAAAACTGTTTTTT. It codes for CASSLIPGYNEKLFF.

The rearrangement links TRBV6-4 to TRBJ2-3; D not resolved. CDR3 length: 13 residues. V lost 2 bases to trimming and J lost 3 bases, with 6 bases between them. From germline, CDR1 is MRHNA and CDR2 SNTAGT. The CDR3 DNA follows: TGTGCCAGCAGTGACAAGGGTACAGATACGCAGTATTTT. Protein sequence: CASSDKGTDTQYF.

The chain has TRBV5-1 and TRBJ1-1; D unresolved. This CDR3 is 14 amino acids long. Trimming shortened V by 4 bases and J by 5 bases, and 15 bases separated the two germline ends. Germline values: CDR1 SGHRS, CDR2 YFSETQ. The CDR3 spells CASSTPGMSTEAFF. For the CDR3, the DNA is TGCGCCAGCAGCACTCCGGGGATGAGTACTGAAGCTTTCTTT.

The chain couples TRBV7-2 to TRBJ1-2, with D possibly being TRBD1 (5 bases). The germline V and J ends were trimmed by 5 bases and 4 bases, with 11 bases remaining between them. The CDR3 consists of 13 residues. Germline V gives CDR1 SGHTA, CDR2 FQGNSA. As DNA, the CDR3 is TGTGCCAGCAGCCTAGACGGGACCTATGGCTACACCTTC. Its translation is CASSLDGTYGYTF. The full variable domain, its missing parts supplied by reference TRBV7-2 and TRBJ1-2, is GAGVSQSPSNKVTEKGKDVELRCDPISGHTALYWYRQSLGQGLEFLIYFQGNSAPDKSGLPSDRFSAERTGGSVSTLTIQRTQQEDSAVYLCASSLDGTYGYTFGSGTRLTVV.

The CDR3 DNA reads as TGTGCCAGCAAAGGCGGGGGACAAGAGACCCAGTACTTC. This translates into CASKGGGQETQYF. The V call is TRBV12-3 or TRBV12-4, the J call TRBJ2-5, with 7 bases matching TRBD2. J gave up 2 bases and V 7 bases, and 4 bases lay outside the gene matches. The CDR3 spans 13 residues.

The chain carries TRBV5-1 and TRBJ1-2; no clear D gene. CDR1 is SGHRS, CDR2 YFSETQ, per germline. This CDR3 contains 15 residues. Between the trimmed V and J ends, which lost 0 bases and 1 base, there was a span of 10 bases. The CDR3: CASSLALRDNYGYTF. CDR3 nucleotides: TGCGCCAGCAGCTTGGCCTTGCGGGATAACTATGGCTACACCTTC.

This chain connects TRBV4-2 to TRBJ2-7, with TRBD2 matching 11 bases. With 4 bases clipped from V and 2 bases from J, the junction kept 4 bases outside the gene matches. Germline CDR1 and CDR2: LGHNA and YNFKEQ. The CDR3 has 15 amino acids. CDR3 sequence: CASSRGTSGAYEQYF. In DNA, the CDR3 is TGTGCCAGCAGCCGCGGGACTAGCGGAGCCTACGAGCAGTACTTC.

The V gene is TRBV7-2, the J gene TRBJ2-3; TRBD1 is a possible D gene (5 bases). There are 13 residues in the CDR3. CDR1 is SGHTA, CDR2 FQGNSA, per germline. Trimming shortened V by 8 bases and J by 2 bases, and 11 bases separated the two germline ends. This CDR3 is CASLGRNTDTQYF. Written as DNA, the CDR3 is TGTGCCAGCTTGGGGCGGAACACAGATACGCAGTATTTT. Supplemented by reference TRBV7-2 and TRBJ2-3, the full variable domain reads GAGVSQSPSNKVTEKGKDVELRCDPISGHTALYWYRQSLGQGLEFLIYFQGNSAPDKSGLPSDRFSAERTGGSVSTLTIQRTQQEDSAVYLCASLGRNTDTQYFGPGTRLTVL.